A selection of T cell receptor beta chains follows, all from one sample in a study of blood T cell repertoires in COVID-19. The assay was immunoSEQ multiplex PCR, and TCRdb's table has in-frame clones only and misses some. In the table there are 150,000 to 200,000 clones, more than 75% of which are singletons. Sequencing was performed on peripheral blood. The receptors originated from a man aged 35 to 55 with active or convalescent COVID-19. CDR3s leave out the opening cysteine and the closing phenylalanine or tryptophan. Fields, in order: J gene, V gene, CDR3 length, CDR3 protein.

TRBJ2-7 | TRBV4-3 | 12 | ASSPNRGAYEQY
TRBJ2-1 | TRBV6-1 | 12 | ASSEWRGAGEQF
TRBJ2-3 | TRBV28 | 10 | ASSSPVDTQY
TRBJ2-1 | TRBV6-5 | 12 | ASSWRGGVDEQF
TRBJ2-3 | TRBV9 | 14 | ASNPLAGTSTDTQY
TRBJ1-2 | TRBV5-6 | 14 | ASSQGTGVNLDGYT
TRBJ2-7 | TRBV4-1 | 14 | ASSQELAGASYEQY
TRBJ1-3 | TRBV28 | 13 | ASRYTGNSGNTIY
TRBJ1-5 | TRBV28 | 12 | ASRTTGRNQPQH
TRBJ1-1 | TRBV19 | 12 | ASSIDSSNTEAF
TRBJ1-1 | TRBV28 | 14 | ASSLRTGTALAEAF